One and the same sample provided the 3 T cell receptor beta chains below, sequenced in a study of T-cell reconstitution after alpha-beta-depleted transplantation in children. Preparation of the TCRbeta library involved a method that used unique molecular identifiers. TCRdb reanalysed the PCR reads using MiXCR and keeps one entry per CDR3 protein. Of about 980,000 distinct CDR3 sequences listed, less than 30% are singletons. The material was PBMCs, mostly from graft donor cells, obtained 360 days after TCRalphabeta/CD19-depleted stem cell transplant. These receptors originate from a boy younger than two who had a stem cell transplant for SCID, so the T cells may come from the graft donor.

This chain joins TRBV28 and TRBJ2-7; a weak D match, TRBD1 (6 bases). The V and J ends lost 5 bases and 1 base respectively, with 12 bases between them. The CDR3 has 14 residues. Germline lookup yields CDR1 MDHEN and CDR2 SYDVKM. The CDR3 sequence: CASSQGPASYEQYF. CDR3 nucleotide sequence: TGTGCCAGCAGTCAGGGGCCCGCTTCCTACGAGCAGTACTTC.

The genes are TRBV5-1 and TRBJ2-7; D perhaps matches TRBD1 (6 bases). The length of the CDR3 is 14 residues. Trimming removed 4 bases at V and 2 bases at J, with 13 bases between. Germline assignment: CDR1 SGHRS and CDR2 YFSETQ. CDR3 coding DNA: TGCGCCAGCAGCGTACAGGGAGATCCCTACGAGCAGTACTTC. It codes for CASSVQGDPYEQYF. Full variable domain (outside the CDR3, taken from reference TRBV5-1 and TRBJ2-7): KAGVTQTPRYLIKTRGQQVTLSCSPISGHRSVSWYQQTPGQGLQFLFEYFSETQRNKGNFPGRFSGRQFSNSRSEMNVSTLELGDSALYLCASSVQGDPYEQYFGPGTRLTVT.

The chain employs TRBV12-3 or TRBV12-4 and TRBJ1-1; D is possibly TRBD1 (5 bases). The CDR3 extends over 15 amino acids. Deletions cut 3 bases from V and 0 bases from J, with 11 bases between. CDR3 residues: CASSFAAGMNTEAFF. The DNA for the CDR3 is TGTGCCAGCAGTTTCGCGGCAGGGATGAACACTGAAGCTTTCTTT.